This T cell receptor beta chain was recovered during a study of cytomegalovirus exposure and HLA in healthy donors. Study results and limitations: Per a later analysis, HLA-associated TCR beta chains showed more clonal expansion than other, equally common TCR beta chains. Later analysis reportedly placed an Asian-associated ancestry cluster below the roughly 680-donor mean in N-insertions. The study reported that TCR beta sequences accurately predicted HLA-A and HLA-B alleles in most subjects.

In the case of this clone: Antigen unknown.

Primers: 60 Vbeta forward and 13 Jbeta reverse. Data came from immunoSEQ multiplex PCR; TCRdb stores just in-frame clones and leaves some out. The sample consists of under 200,000 clones, roughly four fifths of them appearing once. Deletions cut 3 bases from V and 5 bases from J, with 4 bases between. Germline lookup yields CDR1 LNHNV and CDR2 YYDKDF (reference sequence). The CDR3 contains 11 residues. The chain has TRBV15 and TRBJ2-5; no firm D call. This clonotype was sampled from a man aged 30-40 years in good health and CMV-seronegative. Sequencing was done on a sample of PBMCs. As DNA, the CDR3 is TGTGCCACCAGCAGCCTCGAGACCCAGTACTTC. Amino acid sequence: CATSSLETQYF. Looking up the rest from reference TRBV15 and TRBJ2-5 gives the full variable domain: DAMVIQNPRYQVTQFGKPVTLSCSQTLNHNVMYWYQQKSSQAPKLLFHYYDKDFNNEADTPDNFQSRRPNTSFCFLDIRSPGLGDTAMYLCATSSLETQYFGPGTRLLVL.